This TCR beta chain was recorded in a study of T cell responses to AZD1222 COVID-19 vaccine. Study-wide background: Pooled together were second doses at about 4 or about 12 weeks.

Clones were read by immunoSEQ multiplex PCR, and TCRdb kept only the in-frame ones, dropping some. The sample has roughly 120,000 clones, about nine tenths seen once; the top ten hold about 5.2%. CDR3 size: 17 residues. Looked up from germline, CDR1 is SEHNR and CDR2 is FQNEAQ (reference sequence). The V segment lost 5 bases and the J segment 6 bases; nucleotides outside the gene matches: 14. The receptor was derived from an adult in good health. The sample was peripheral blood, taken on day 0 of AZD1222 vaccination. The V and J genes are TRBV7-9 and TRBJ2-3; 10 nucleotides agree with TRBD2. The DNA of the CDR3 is TGTGCCAGCAGCAGAAGGACGGCTAGCGGGGGAATCGATACGCAGTATTTT. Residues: CASSRRTASGGIDTQYF.